This T cell receptor (beta chain) appears in the sequencing data of a study of identical twins. This clonotype was detected a few times. What it recognizes is unknown. Findings and limits, study-wide: Analyses based on zero insertions could be partly confounded by invariant MAIT and iNKT cells. In monozygotic twins, models underestimated the sharing of out-of-frame TCR alpha. Cord blood's abundant beta clonotypes had fewer insertions, unlike memory repertoires.

Unique molecular identifiers were present on cDNA, and template switching added a universal primer site. TCRdb reprocessed the 5' RACE reads with MiXCR, giving one entry per CDR3 protein. The sample gives hundreds of thousands of distinct CDR3 sequences, approximately 13% of which show up once; around 1.5% is in the top ten. These data also featured in a second study, about yellow fever vaccine responses in identical twins.

This receptor was identified in a woman younger than 30 in good health. The material sequenced was PBMCs.

In DNA form, the CDR3 reads TGCGCCAGCAGCCACCCGGGACTCGTAGGAGGCTACACCTTC. Protein sequence: CASSHPGLVGGYTF. The rearrangement joins TRBV4-1 to TRBJ1-2, with D possibly being TRBD1 (5 bases). This CDR3 is built from 14 residues. Trimming took 3 bases from V and 8 from J, leaving 16 bases between them. Looked up from germline, CDR1 is MGHRA and CDR2 is YSYEKL.